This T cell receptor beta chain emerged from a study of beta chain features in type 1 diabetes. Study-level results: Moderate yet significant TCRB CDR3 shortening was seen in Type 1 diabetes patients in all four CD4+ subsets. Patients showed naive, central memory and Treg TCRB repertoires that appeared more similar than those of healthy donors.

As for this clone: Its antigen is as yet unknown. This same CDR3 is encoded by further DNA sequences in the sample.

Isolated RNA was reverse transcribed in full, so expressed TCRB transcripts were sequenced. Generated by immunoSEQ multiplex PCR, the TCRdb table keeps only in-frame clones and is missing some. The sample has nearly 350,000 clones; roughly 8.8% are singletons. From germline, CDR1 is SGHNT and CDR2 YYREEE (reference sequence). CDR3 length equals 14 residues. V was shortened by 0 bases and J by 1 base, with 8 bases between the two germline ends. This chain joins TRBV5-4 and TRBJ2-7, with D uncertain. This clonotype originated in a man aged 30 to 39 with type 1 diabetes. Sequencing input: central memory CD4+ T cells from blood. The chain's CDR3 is CASSLGQTSYEQYF. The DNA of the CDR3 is TGTGCCAGCAGCTTGGGACAAACATCCTACGAGCAGTACTTC.